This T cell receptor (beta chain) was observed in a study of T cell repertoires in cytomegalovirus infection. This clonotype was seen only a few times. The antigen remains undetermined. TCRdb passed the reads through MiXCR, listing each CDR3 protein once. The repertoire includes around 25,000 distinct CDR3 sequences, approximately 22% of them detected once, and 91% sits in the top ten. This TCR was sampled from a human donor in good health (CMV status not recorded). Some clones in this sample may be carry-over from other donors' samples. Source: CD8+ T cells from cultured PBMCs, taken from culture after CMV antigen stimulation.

The CDR3 loop is CASSYPRYRQETQYF. CDR3 bases: TGTGCCAGCAGTTACCCCAGGTATCGCCAAGAGACCCAGTACTTC. The chain links TRBV6-2 or TRBV6-3 to TRBJ2-5; D unclear. V was clipped by 2 bases and J by 1 base, with 11 bases between them. CDR1 and CDR2 from the germline V gene are MNHEY and SVGEGT. CDR3 length: 15 amino acids.